In its sample, the clone carrying this T cell receptor beta chain was seen a few times. This sample is drawn from a study of T cells in Graves' hyperthyroidism and ophthalmopathy. The overall study: At the time of initial diagnosis and before any treatment, peripheral blood was collected.

V was pared by 6 bases and J by 4 bases, with 13 bases of the junction left unmatched. CDR1 SEHNR and CDR2 FQNEAQ come from the germline V gene (reference sequence). The CDR3 sequence is 16 residues long. Researchers amplified the TCR beta CDR3 regions from RNA transcripts. First-round RT-PCR of the TCR CDR3 relied on the HTBI primer set. TCRdb reprocessed the multiplex PCR reads via MiXCR and lists one record per CDR3 protein. Altogether about 640,000 distinct CDR3 sequences are present, under 25% being singletons, with the ten largest covering about 35%. Uncontrolled infection, other autoimmune disease, pregnancy or lactation disqualified patients from enrolment. Thyroid ultrasound and orbital computed tomography, with clinical symptoms and serum thyroxine and TRAb, informed diagnoses.

This chain uses TRBV7-9 with TRBJ2-7, with 9 positions matching TRBD2. This sequence originates from a man under 40 with Graves' ophthalmopathy. What was sequenced was blood. The CDR3 reads CASSPRWASGNYEQYF. The CDR3 coding sequence is TGTGCCAGCAGTCCAAGATGGGCTAGCGGGAATTACGAGCAGTACTTC. The full variable domain, rest sourced from reference TRBV7-9 and TRBJ2-7, is DTGVSQNPRHKITKRGQNVTFRCDPISEHNRLYWYRQTLGQGPEFLTYFQNEAQLEKSRLLSDRFSAERPKGSFSTLEIQRTEQGDSAMYLCASSPRWASGNYEQYFGPGTRLTVT.